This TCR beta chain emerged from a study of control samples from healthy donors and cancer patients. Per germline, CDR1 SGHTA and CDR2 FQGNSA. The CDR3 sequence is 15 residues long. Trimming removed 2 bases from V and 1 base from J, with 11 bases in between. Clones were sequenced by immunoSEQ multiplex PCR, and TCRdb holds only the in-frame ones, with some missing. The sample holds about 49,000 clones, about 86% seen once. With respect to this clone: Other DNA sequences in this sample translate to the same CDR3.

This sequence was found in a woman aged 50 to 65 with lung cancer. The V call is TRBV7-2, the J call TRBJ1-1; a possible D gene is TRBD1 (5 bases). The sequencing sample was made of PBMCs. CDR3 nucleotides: TGTGCCAGCAGCTTACGGGGGGTGGGGAACACTGAAGCTTTCTTT. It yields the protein CASSLRGVGNTEAFF.